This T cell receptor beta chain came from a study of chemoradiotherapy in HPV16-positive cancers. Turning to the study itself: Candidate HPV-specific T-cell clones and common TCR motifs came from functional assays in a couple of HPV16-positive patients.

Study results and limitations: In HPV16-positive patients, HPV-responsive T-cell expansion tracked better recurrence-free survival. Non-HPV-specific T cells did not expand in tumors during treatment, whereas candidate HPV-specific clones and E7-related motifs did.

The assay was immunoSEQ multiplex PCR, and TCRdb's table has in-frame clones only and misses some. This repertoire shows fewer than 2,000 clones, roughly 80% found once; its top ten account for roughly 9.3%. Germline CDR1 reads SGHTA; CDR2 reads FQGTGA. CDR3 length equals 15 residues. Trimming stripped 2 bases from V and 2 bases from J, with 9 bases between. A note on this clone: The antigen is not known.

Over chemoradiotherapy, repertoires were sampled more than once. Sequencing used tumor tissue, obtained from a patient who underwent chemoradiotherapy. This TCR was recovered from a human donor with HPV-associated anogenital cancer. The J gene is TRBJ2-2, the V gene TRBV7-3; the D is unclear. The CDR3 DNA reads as TGTGCCAGCAGCTTACTGGGCAGCAACACCGGGGAGCTGTTTTTT. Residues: CASSLLGSNTGELFF.